This T cell receptor (beta chain) derives from a study of vaccination effects on CD4 cells after COVID-19. Looking at the study overall: After vaccination, samples were taken early and late from a few convalescent patients.

The CDR3 runs to 15 residues. Germline CDR1 reads SGHRS; CDR2 reads YFSETQ. V lost 3 bases, J lost 0 bases, and 13 bases lay in between. Produced via immunoSEQ multiplex PCR; TCRdb's table is partial and in-frame only. This sample carries fewer than 15,000 clones, 76% of them seen once, and the ten largest clones take around 24%. Study results and limitations: Clones that were induced by infection or by vaccine showed marked contraction late after vaccination.

On this clone: Its antigen is unknown.

Viral peptide pools were used in the ViraFEST assay to expand antigen-specific CD4+ T cells, and sequencing came afterward. Investigators separated out CD4+ T cells once around 11 days of culture had passed. SARS-CoV-2 infected the person between March and December 2020, as confirmed by PCR. It was two doses of either the BNT162b2 or mRNA-1273 vaccine that participants received. The origin of this receptor is a human donor who had a prior SARS-CoV-2 infection. Sequences were derived from CD4+ T cells from PBMCs cultured with HCoV-NL63 spike peptides, sampled after COVID-19 vaccination. The V call is TRBV5-1, the J call TRBJ2-7, with a weak D call TRBD1 (5 bases). In nucleotides, the CDR3 is TGCGCCAGCAGCTACAAGCTGGGGCTCTCCTACGAGCAGTACTTC. It is translated as CASSYKLGLSYEQYF.